These 22 T cell receptor beta chains share one sample of origin, sequenced in a study of read filtering for tumor transcriptome and immune sequencing. This library used about 360 ng RNA and molecular barcoded adaptors spanning alpha/delta and beta/gamma chains. TCRdb reprocessed the reads via MiXCR and lists one record per CDR3 protein. The table lists tens of thousands of distinct CDR3 sequences, 13% to 15% of them singletons. The sample was a population of CD138-negative cells sorted from bone marrow. The receptor source for this set is a donor over 35 with multiple myeloma.

Sample share makes this clonotype medium-sized. The chain combines TRBV5-1 with TRBJ2-1, with 8 bases identical to TRBD2. The CDR3 sequence is 15 residues long. J gave up 8 bases and V 1 base, and 8 bases lay outside the gene matches. Per germline, CDR1 SGHRS and CDR2 YFSETQ. Here the CDR3 DNA reads TGCGCCAGCAGCTTGTATAGCGGGGCTGGGGATGAGCAGTTCTTC. This encodes CASSLYSGAGDEQFF.

This clonotype was found many times. The chain has TRBV2 and TRBJ2-7; D possibly corresponds to TRBD1 (6 bases). Trimming stripped 6 bases from V and 7 bases from J, with 13 bases between. CDR3 size: 12 residues. Looked up from germline, CDR1 is SNHLY and CDR2 is FYNNEI. The CDR3 reads CASSLRGQEQYF. CDR3 DNA sequence: TGTGCCAGCAGCCTCAGGGGTCAGGAGCAGTACTTC.

This chain joins TRBV28 and TRBJ2-5; 8 bases map to TRBD2. V was clipped by 5 bases and J by 1 base; unmatched bases: 18. The germline V gene encodes CDR1 MDHEN and CDR2 SYDVKM. The CDR3 has 19 residues. CDR3 sequence: CASSPRLARGRTIQETQYF. The CDR3, as DNA: TGTGCCAGCAGTCCGAGACTAGCGCGGGGCCGTACGATCCAAGAGACCCAGTACTTC. Together with reference TRBV28 and TRBJ2-5, the CDR3 gives the full variable domain: DVKVTQSSRYLVKRTGEKVFLECVQDMDHENMFWYRQDPGLGLRLIYFSYDVKMKEKGDIPEGYSVSREKKERFSLILESASTNQTSMYLCASSPRLARGRTIQETQYFGPGTRLLVL.

This clonotype was observed at least ten times. In DNA form, the CDR3 reads TGTGCCAGCAGCGGTACTGGGGATCCCTCATACGGCTACACCTTC. Translation: CASSGTGDPSYGYTF. This chain joins TRBV5-5 and TRBJ1-2, with D unclear. The CDR3 sequence is 15 residues long. The germline gives CDR1 SGHKS, CDR2 YYEKEE (reference sequence). The V end lost 4 bases, the J end lost 8 bases, and 21 bases lay between the germline ends.

This clonotype was counted at least ten times. Its ends do not fully match the called genes, so a read error is possible. This sequence joins TRBV7-7 and TRBJ2-2; a possible D gene is TRBD2 (6 bases). CDR3 length: 13 residues. Germline assignment: CDR1 SSHAT and CDR2 FNYEAQ (reference sequence). The CDR3 nucleotides are TGTGCTAGCAGCAAGGGACTTTCGGGGGAGCTGTTTTTT. Its translation is CASSKGLSGELFF.

This clonotype was detected many times. This chain connects TRBV7-9 to TRBJ2-3; 7 nucleotides line up with TRBD2. The CDR3 is 15 amino acids. The germline V gene has CDR1 SEHNR and CDR2 FQNEAQ (reference sequence). J was trimmed by 8 bases and V by 0 bases; bases with no gene match: 8. The CDR3 region has the DNA TGTGCCAGCAGCTTAGCAGCGGGGTCCCTAGGTACGCAGTATTTT. As protein: CASSLAAGSLGTQYF.

This clonotype has only a few counts. The genes are TRBV18 and TRBJ2-6; the D is unclear. Trimming took off 3 bases at V and 0 bases at J, with 3 bases between the two ends. The CDR3 is 14 amino acids. Germline V CDR1 and CDR2: KGHSH, LQKENI. The CDR3 is CASSPLSGANVLTF. The CDR3 DNA reads as TGTGCCAGCTCACCCCTCTCTGGGGCCAACGTCCTGACTTTC.

This clonotype appeared a few times. This probably arose from a read error, given a far larger clone one base away. This chain links TRBV6-5 with TRBJ1-1; 9 bases are shared with TRBD1. Germline CDR1 is MNHEY and CDR2 is SVGAGI. CDR3 length: 15 amino acids. The V and J ends lost 7 bases and 4 bases, in that order; junction bases with no gene match: 10. The CDR3 here is CASIDTGGAGTEAFF. The CDR3, as DNA: TGTGCCAGCATAGACACAGGGGGCGCGGGCACTGAAGCTTTCTTT.

This clonotype was detected many times. The chain uses TRBV19 and TRBJ2-5; D possibly corresponds to TRBD2 (6 bases). The V end was cut by 4 bases, the J end by 2 bases, with 17 bases between. CDR3 size: 16 residues. Per the germline V gene, CDR1 is LNHDA and CDR2 is SQIVND (reference sequence). The CDR3 DNA reads as TGTGCCAGTAGTACAACGGGACTGGGGGGACAAGAGACCCAGTACTTC. Its translation is CASSTTGLGGQETQYF.

This clonotype was observed at least ten times. This chain joins TRBV2 and TRBJ1-3; D is unresolved. CDR3 length: 13 amino acids. Trimming pared 6 bases from V and 0 bases from J, leaving 6 bases between. Germline values: CDR1 SNHLY, CDR2 FYNNEI. The CDR3 DNA follows: TGTGCCAGCAGGCCATTCTCTGGAAACACCATATATTTT. Its translation: CASRPFSGNTIYF.

This clonotype was seen many times. This chain links TRBV7-9 with TRBJ2-5; no firm D call. The CDR3 extends over 14 amino acids. Germline lookup yields CDR1 SEHNR and CDR2 FQNEAQ (reference sequence). V lost 4 bases, J lost 0 bases, and 9 bases lay in between. In nucleotides, the CDR3 is TGTGCCAGCAGCTCCTTGGGGAACCAAGAGACCCAGTACTTC. Residues: CASSSLGNQETQYF.

This clonotype was seen many times. The chain combines TRBV11-1 with TRBJ1-1, with D perhaps TRBD1 (5 bases). This CDR3 spans 15 amino acids. The V end lost 5 bases, the J end lost 4 bases, and 17 bases lay between the germline ends. Germline V gene lookup returns CDR1 SGHAT and CDR2 FQDESV (reference sequence). The CDR3 nucleotides are TGTGCCAGCAGCCCCCGAGCAGGGTCTTCCACTGAAGCTTTCTTT. The encoded protein is CASSPRAGSSTEAFF.

Concerning this clonotype: A much more abundant neighbour one base away suggests this may be a read error. The chain couples TRBV3-1 to TRBJ1-5, with no clear D. The V gene's germline CDR1 is LGHDT and CDR2 YNNKEL (reference sequence). V shed 7 bases and J shed 7 bases, with 14 bases lying between them. CDR3 length: 13 amino acids. The CDR3 coding sequence is TGTGCCAGCAACCTAGGGAGGTCCCAGCCCCAGCATTTT. Residues: CASNLGRSQPQHF.

This clonotype was observed many times. This chain connects TRBV5-1 to TRBJ2-7, with TRBD1 as a possible D gene (6 bases). Per germline, CDR1 SGHRS and CDR2 YFSETQ. V lost 5 bases and J 4 bases, leaving 13 bases between the germline ends. The length of the CDR3 is 13 residues. CDR3 in amino acids: CASRAGDLYEQYF. CDR3 DNA: TGCGCCAGCAGGGCAGGGGATCTATACGAGCAGTACTTC. The full variable domain, in which reference TRBV5-1 and TRBJ2-7 provide the parts outside the CDR3, is KAGVTQTPRYLIKTRGQQVTLSCSPISGHRSVSWYQQTPGQGLQFLFEYFSETQRNKGNFPGRFSGRQFSNSRSEMNVSTLELGDSALYLCASRAGDLYEQYFGPGTRLTVT.

This clonotype was counted many times. An end of the junction differs from the germline gene, which may be a read error. The V call is TRBV7-9, the J call TRBJ1-5; D unresolved. This CDR3 comprises 12 residues. Germline CDR1 and CDR2: SEHNR and FQNEAQ (reference sequence). The CDR3, as DNA: TGTGCCAGCAGTTTAGAGAATCAGCCCCAGCATTTT. Encoded protein: CASSLENQPQHF.

This clonotype was seen many times. This chain joins TRBV18 and TRBJ2-5; tentative D call: TRBD1 (5 bases). Trimming took off 1 base at V and 5 bases at J, with 11 bases between the two ends. This CDR3 has 14 amino acids. The germline CDR1 and CDR2 sequences are KGHSH and LQKENI. CDR3 protein: CASSPQGSGETQYF. CDR3 nucleotide sequence: TGTGCCAGCTCACCACAGGGGTCGGGCGAGACCCAGTACTTC. The variable domain in full, with the rest retrieved from reference TRBV18 and TRBJ2-5, is NAGVMQNPRHLVRRRGQEARLRCSPMKGHSHVYWYRQLPEEGLKFMVYLQKENIIDESGMPKERFSAEFPKEGPSILRIQQVVRGDSAAYFCASSPQGSGETQYFGPGTRLLVL.

In its sample, this clonotype was seen many times. V gene TRBV6-2 or TRBV6-3 combines with J gene TRBJ2-1; D possibly corresponds to TRBD2 (7 bases). Trimming stripped 0 bases from V and 0 bases from J, with 15 bases between. This CDR3 contains 18 residues. The germline gives CDR1 MNHEY, CDR2 SVGEGT. For the CDR3, the DNA is TGTGCCAGCAGTTACTCGAGTGGAGGGGGGGTCTCCTACAATGAGCAGTTCTTC. Amino acid sequence: CASSYSSGGGVSYNEQFF.

This clonotype was detected ten times or more. This rearrangement joins TRBV7-2 to TRBJ2-3; 7 nucleotides agree with TRBD1. CDR1 is SGHTA, CDR2 FQGNSA, per germline. Trimming cost V 5 bases and J 2 bases; bases outside gene matches: 4. The CDR3 sequence is 14 residues long. CDR3 region: CASSRDRLTDTQYF. The CDR3 DNA reads TGTGCCAGCAGCCGGGACAGACTCACAGATACGCAGTATTTT.

The chain carries TRBV5-1 and TRBJ1-1; D gene uncertain. CDR3 length equals 14 residues. Germline CDR1 is SGHRS and CDR2 is YFSETQ. The germline V and J ends were trimmed by 0 bases and 0 bases, with 6 bases remaining between them. The CDR3 nucleotides read TGCGCCAGCAGCTTGGACGGCTTGAACACTGAAGCTTTCTTT. Its translation is CASSLDGLNTEAFF.

Concerning this clonotype: This clone may be a read error of a much larger clone one base away. V usage is TRBV18 and J usage is TRBJ2-1; 12 nucleotides line up with TRBD2. Germline V gives CDR1 KGHSH, CDR2 LQKENI. This CDR3 region has 16 residues. CDR3: CAGSKLAGGLNNEQFF. The CDR3 DNA is TGTGCCGGCTCAAAACTAGCGGGGGGACTAAACAATGAGCAGTTCTTC.

This clonotype was seen a few times. V usage is TRBV20-1 and J usage is TRBJ1-5; 7 bases agree with TRBD1. The germline gives CDR1 DFQATT, CDR2 SNEGSKA (reference sequence). This CDR3 contains 15 residues. The ends lost 6 bases at V and 1 base at J; junction bases unmatched: 9. The CDR3 sequence is CSARTSTGSNQPQHF. The CDR3 DNA is TGCAGTGCACGTACATCGACAGGGAGCAATCAGCCCCAGCATTTT.

This clonotype was detected ten times or more. The chain joins TRBV7-9 to TRBJ2-1, with 9 bases fitting TRBD1. The germline V gene has CDR1 SEHNR and CDR2 FQNEAQ (reference sequence). J lost 0 bases, V lost 5 bases, and 5 bases had no gene match. CDR3 length: 16 residues. In nucleotides, the CDR3 is TGTGCCAGCAGCAGAACAGGGGGCCCCTCCTACAATGAGCAGTTCTTC. This codes for CASSRTGGPSYNEQFF.